This record looks at one T cell receptor (beta chain) sequence and its context. Its matching antigen is unknown. These data originate in a study of neurological immune-mediated disorders. The study's findings and limits: No sharing of CDR3 amino acid sequences was observed among expanded clones across subjects, suggesting private repertoires in all groups.

CDR3 length: 15 residues. Trimming shortened V by 2 bases and J by 2 bases, and 9 bases separated the two germline ends. The V gene's germline CDR1 is MNHNY and CDR2 SVGAGI (reference sequence). TCRdb reanalysed the 5' RACE reads using MiXCR and keeps one entry per CDR3 protein. The data show 50,000 to 70,000 distinct CDR3 sequences, with roughly 4.8% seen just once and 6.9% held by the top ten. The TCR sequence derives from a man younger than 40 with multiple sclerosis. This rearrangement joins TRBV6-6 to TRBJ1-4; D may be TRBD1 (6 bases). The sequencing sample was made of PBMCs. The CDR3 sequence is CASSYGGPTNEKLFF. The CDR3 DNA reads TGTGCCAGCAGTTACGGGGGGCCCACTAATGAAAAACTGTTTTTT.